This T cell receptor beta chain was captured by sequencing in a study of CD8 T cells in ankylosing spondylitis. About this clonotype: Its specificity is not known.

TCR beta libraries were made by quantitative 5'-RACE with molecular barcodes. One entry per CDR3 protein, called by TCRdb with MiXCR from the 5' RACE reads. The table shows about 450,000 distinct CDR3 sequences, with 25% to 30% occurring only once. The CDR3 totals 16 residues. The germline V and J ends were trimmed by 6 bases and 7 bases, with 22 bases remaining between them. Study findings and constraints: According to the report, clones linked to the disease were significantly enriched in matched synovial fluid samples taken from ankylosing spondylitis patients. With a CD8+ phenotype, disease-linked clones were relatively rare in peripheral blood. Reports of some motif variants in reactive arthritis synovial fluid and blood predate this one. There was a TCR beta motif, made of fewer than 10 highly homologous variants, that appeared characteristic of ankylosing spondylitis blood.

The sequenced material came from blood, either unsorted or a sorted T cell fraction (not recorded which). The rearrangement links TRBV12-3 or TRBV12-4 to TRBJ2-1; TRBD2 might be the D (6 bases). This receptor was obtained from a male donor with ankylosing spondylitis. The CDR3: CASRGWGLTGGNEQFF. In DNA form, the CDR3 reads TGTGCCAGCAGGGGGTGGGGACTCACCGGGGGTAATGAGCAGTTCTTC.